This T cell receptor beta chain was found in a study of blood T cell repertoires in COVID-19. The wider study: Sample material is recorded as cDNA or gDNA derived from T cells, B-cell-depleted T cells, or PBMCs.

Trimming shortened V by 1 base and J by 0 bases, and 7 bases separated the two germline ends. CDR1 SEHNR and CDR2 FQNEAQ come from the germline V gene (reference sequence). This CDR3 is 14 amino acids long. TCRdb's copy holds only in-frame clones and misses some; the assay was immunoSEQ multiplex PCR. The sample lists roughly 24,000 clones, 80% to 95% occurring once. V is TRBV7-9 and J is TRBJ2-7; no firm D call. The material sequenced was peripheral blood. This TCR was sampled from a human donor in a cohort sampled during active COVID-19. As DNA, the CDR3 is TGTGCCAGCAGCTTAGAAACGGTCTCCTACGAGCAGTACTTC. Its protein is CASSLETVSYEQYF.